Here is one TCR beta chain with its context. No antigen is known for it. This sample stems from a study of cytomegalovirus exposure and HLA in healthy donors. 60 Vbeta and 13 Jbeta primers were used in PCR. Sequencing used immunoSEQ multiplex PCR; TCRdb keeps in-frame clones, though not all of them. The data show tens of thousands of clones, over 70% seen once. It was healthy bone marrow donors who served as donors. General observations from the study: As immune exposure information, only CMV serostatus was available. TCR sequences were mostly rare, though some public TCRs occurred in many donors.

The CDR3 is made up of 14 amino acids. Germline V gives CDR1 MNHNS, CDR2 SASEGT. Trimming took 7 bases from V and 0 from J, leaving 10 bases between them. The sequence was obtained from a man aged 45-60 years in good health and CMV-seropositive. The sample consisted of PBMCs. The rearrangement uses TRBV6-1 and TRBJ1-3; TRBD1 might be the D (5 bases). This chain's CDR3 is CASTGTLSGNTIYF. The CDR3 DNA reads TGTGCCAGCACTGGGACTCTCTCTGGAAACACCATATATTTT.